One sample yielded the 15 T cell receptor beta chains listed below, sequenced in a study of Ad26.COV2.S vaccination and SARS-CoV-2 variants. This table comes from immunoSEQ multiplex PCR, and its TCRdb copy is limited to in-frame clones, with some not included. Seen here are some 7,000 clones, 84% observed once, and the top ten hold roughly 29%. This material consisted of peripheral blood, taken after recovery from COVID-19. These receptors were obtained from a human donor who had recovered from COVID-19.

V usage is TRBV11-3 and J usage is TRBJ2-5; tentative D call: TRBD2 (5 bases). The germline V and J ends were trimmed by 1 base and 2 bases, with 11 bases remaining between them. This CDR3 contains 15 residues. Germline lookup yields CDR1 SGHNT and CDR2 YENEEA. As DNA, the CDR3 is TGTGCCAGCAGCTTAGGAGGGAGAGGGCAAGAGACCCAGTACTTC. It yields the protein CASSLGGRGQETQYF. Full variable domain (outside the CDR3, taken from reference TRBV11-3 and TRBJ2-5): EAGVVQSPRYKIIEKKQPVAFWCNPISGHNTLYWYLQNLGQGPELLIRYENEEAVDDSQLPKDRFSAERLKGVDSTLKIQPAELGDSAVYLCASSLGGRGQETQYFGPGTRLLVL.

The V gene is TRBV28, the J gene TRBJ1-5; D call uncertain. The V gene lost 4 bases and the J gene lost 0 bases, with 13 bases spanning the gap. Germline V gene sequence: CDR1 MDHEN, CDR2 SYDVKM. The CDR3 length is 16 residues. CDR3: CASSYVRALSNQPQHF. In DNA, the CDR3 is TGTGCCAGCAGTTACGTACGAGCCCTTAGCAATCAGCCCCAGCATTTT.

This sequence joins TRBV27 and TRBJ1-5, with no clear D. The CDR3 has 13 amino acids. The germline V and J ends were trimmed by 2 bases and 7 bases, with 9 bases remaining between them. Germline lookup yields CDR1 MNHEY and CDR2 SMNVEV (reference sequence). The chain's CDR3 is CASSLKGWQPQHF. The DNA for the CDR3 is TGTGCCAGCAGTTTAAAAGGTTGGCAGCCCCAGCATTTT.

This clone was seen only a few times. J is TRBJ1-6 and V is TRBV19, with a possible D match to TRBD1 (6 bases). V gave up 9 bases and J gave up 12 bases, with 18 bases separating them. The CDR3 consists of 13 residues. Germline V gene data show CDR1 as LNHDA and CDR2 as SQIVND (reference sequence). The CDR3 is CARGGQALRPLHF. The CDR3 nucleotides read TGTGCCAGGGGGGGGCAGGCTCTTCGACCCCTCCACTTT. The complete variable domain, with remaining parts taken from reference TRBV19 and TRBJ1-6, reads DGGITQSPKYLFRKEGQNVTLSCEQNLNHDAMYWYRQDPGQGLRLIYYSQIVNDFQKGDIAEGYSVSREKKESFPLTVTSAQKNPTAFYLCARGGQALRPLHFGNGTRLTVT.

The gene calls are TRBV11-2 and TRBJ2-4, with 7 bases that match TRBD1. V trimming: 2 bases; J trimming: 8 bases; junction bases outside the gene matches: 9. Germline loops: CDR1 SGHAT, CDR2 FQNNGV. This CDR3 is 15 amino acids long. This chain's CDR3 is CASSLLRDSIDIQYF. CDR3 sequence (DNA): TGTGCCAGCAGCTTATTACGGGACAGTATTGACATTCAGTACTTC.

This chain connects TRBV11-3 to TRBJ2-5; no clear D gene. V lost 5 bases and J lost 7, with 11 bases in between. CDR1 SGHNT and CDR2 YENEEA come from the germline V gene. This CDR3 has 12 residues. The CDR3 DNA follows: TGTGCCAGCAGCGATGGGCTTCGGACCCAGTACTTC. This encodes CASSDGLRTQYF.

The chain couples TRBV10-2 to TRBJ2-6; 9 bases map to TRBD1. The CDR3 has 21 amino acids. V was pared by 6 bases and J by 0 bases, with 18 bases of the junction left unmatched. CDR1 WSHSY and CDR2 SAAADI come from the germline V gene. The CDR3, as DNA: TGCGCCAGCAGGCCGGACAGGGGCCCGGGATCCCTCAGCTCTGGGGCCAACGTCCTGACTTTC. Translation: CASRPDRGPGSLSSGANVLTF.

The CDR3 bases are TGTGCCAGCTCACCAGTCGCCGGGGCAGGGGGCACAGATACGCAGTATTTT. It encodes CASSPVAGAGGTDTQYF. The chain joins TRBV18 to TRBJ2-3, with D perhaps TRBD1 (6 bases). The CDR3 is 17 residues long. Germline CDR1 KGHSH, CDR2 LQKENI. V was cut by 2 bases and J by 1 base, with 16 bases left in between.

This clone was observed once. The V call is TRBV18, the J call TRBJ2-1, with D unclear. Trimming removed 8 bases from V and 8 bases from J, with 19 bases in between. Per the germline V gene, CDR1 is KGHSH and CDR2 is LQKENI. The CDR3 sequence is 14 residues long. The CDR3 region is CASRLGVGLDEQFF. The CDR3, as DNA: TGTGCCAGCCGGCTCGGCGTCGGTTTGGATGAGCAGTTCTTC.

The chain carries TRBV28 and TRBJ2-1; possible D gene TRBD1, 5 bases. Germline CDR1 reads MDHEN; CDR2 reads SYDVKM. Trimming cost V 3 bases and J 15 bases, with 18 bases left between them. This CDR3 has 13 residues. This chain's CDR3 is CASSFPPGQGRFF. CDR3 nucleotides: TGTGCCAGCAGTTTCCCTCCCGGACAAGGGCGGTTCTTC.

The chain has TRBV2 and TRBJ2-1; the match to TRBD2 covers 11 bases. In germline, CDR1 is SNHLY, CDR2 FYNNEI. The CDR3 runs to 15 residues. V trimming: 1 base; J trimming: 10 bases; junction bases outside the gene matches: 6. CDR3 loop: CASSEELAGAGEQFF. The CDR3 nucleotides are TGTGCCAGCAGTGAAGAACTAGCGGGAGCAGGAGAGCAGTTCTTC.

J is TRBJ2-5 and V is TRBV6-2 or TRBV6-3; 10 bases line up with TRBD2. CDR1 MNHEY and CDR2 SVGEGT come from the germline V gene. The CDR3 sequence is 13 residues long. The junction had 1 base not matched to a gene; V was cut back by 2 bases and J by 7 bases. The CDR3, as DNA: TGTGCCAGCAGTTACGGACTAGCGGCGACCCAGTACTTC. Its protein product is CASSYGLAATQYF.

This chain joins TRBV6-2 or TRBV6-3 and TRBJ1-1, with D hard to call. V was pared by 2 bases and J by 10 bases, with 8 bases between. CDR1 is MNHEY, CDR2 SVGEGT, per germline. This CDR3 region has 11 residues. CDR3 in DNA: TGTGCCAGCAGTTACCTCGGGAGAGCTTTCTTT. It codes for CASSYLGRAFF.

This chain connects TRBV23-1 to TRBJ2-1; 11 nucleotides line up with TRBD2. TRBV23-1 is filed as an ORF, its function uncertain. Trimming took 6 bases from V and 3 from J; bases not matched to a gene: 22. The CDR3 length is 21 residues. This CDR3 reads CASSPGGQPSGGSLGYNEQFF. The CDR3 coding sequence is TGCGCCAGCAGCCCCGGGGGCCAGCCTAGCGGGGGGTCCTTAGGCTACAATGAGCAGTTCTTC.

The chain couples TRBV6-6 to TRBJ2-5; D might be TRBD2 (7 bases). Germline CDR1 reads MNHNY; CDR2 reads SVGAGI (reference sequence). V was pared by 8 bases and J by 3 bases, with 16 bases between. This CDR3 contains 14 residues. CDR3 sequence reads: CASGQAGAEETQYF. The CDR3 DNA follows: TGTGCCAGCGGGCAGGCGGGGGCCGAAGAGACCCAGTACTTC.